Below are 21 T cell receptor beta chains sequenced from a single sample in a study of long-term antiretroviral therapy in people with HIV. A v3.0 immunoSEQ assay was performed at survey level. Repertoires were generated with immunoSEQ multiplex PCR, while TCRdb's copy carries only in-frame clones and drops some. The sample carries 7,500 to 8,500 clones, approximately 81% recorded once. Sequences were derived from unsorted PBMCs, sampled about 2.5 years before starting antiretroviral therapy. These receptors originate from a man aged 35 to 55 with HIV.

The chain carries TRBV28 and TRBJ1-5; weak D call: TRBD1 (6 bases). Germline CDR1 MDHEN, CDR2 SYDVKM. The CDR3 is 14 residues long. Trimming stripped 7 bases from V and 5 bases from J, with 15 bases between. In DNA form, the CDR3 reads TGTGCCAGCATTTACGCCGGGGGCCATCAGCCCCAGCATTTT. Translation gives CASIYAGGHQPQHF.

V usage is TRBV5-1 and J usage is TRBJ1-2; D is perhaps TRBD1 (6 bases). Per germline, CDR1 SGHRS and CDR2 YFSETQ. V was trimmed by 0 bases and J by 0 bases, leaving 15 bases between them. This CDR3 region has 17 residues. The CDR3, as DNA: TGCGCCAGCAGCTTGGATAATAGGGGGACGGCTAACTATGGCTACACCTTC. Its translation is CASSLDNRGTANYGYTF.

The V call is TRBV30, the J call TRBJ2-1; 12 bases agree with TRBD2. The CDR3 runs to 19 residues. V shed 0 bases and J 6 bases; nucleotides not matched to a gene: 15. Germline V gene data show CDR1 as GTSNPN and CDR2 as SVGIG (reference sequence). The CDR3 DNA is TGTGCCTGGAGTGTACCCAAATACCCTAGCGGGGGGGGTGGCAATGAGCAGTTCTTC. Translation: CAWSVPKYPSGGGGNEQFF.

The genes are TRBV9 and TRBJ2-1, with 9 positions matching TRBD2. V shed 3 bases and J 12 bases; nucleotides not matched to a gene: 10. CDR1 and CDR2 from the germline V gene are SGDLS and YYNGEE. The CDR3 totals 14 residues. The CDR3 DNA reads TGTGCCAGCAGCGCCCAGGATAGCGGGGGTACGCAGTTCTTC. Its translation is CASSAQDSGGTQFF.

This chain joins TRBV29-1 and TRBJ2-3; D perhaps matches TRBD2 (7 bases). The length of the CDR3 is 15 residues. The germline CDR1 and CDR2 sequences are SQVTM and ANQGSEA. V gave up 2 bases and J gave up 5 bases, with 17 bases separating them. In nucleotides, the CDR3 is TGCAGCGTTGAATCTGGGAGGGGGGGAGTAGATACGCAGTATTTT. It is translated as CSVESGRGGVDTQYF.

A single count supports this clone. This chain joins TRBV6-1 and TRBJ2-2; D is unresolved. CDR1 MNHNS and CDR2 SASEGT come from the germline V gene. The V end was cut by 0 bases, the J end by 8 bases, with 1 base between. The CDR3 runs 11 residues. In DNA form, the CDR3 reads TGTGCCAGCAGTGAAGCTGGGGAGCTGTTTTTT. This gives the protein CASSEAGELFF.

J is TRBJ1-1 and V is TRBV11-2; no clear D gene. This CDR3 is built from 15 residues. The V gene's germline CDR1 is SGHAT and CDR2 FQNNGV. Deletions cut 0 bases from V and 4 bases from J, with 12 bases between. CDR3 nucleotide sequence: TGTGCCAGCAGCTTAGATAAGTCAGTTAGCACTGAAGCTTTCTTT. As protein: CASSLDKSVSTEAFF.

The V and J genes are TRBV5-5 and TRBJ1-3; D ambiguous. The CDR3 length is 16 residues. CDR1 and CDR2 from the germline V gene are SGHKS and YYEKEE (reference sequence). V was clipped by 2 bases and J by 0 bases, with 12 bases between them. The CDR3 sequence is CASSFSLSSSGNTIYF. The DNA for the CDR3 is TGTGCCAGCAGCTTTTCGCTCAGTAGCTCTGGAAACACCATATATTTT.

V gene TRBV28 combines with J gene TRBJ2-7, with unresolved D. Germline V lookup: CDR1 MDHEN, CDR2 SYDVKM. The CDR3 has 15 residues. Trimming shortened V by 5 bases and J by 3 bases, and 17 bases separated the two germline ends. CDR3 DNA sequence: TGTGCCAGCAGTAATCGAGTGGGCAGCCTCTACGAGCAGTACTTC. This translates into CASSNRVGSLYEQYF.

This sequence joins TRBV5-6 and TRBJ1-5; D uncertain. CDR3 size: 13 residues. Germline-derived CDR1 and CDR2 are SGHDT and YYEEEE. Trimming shortened V by 4 bases and J by 1 base, and 6 bases separated the two germline ends. The CDR3 protein is CASSIRSNQPQHF. The DNA for the CDR3 is TGTGCCAGCAGCATTCGGAGCAATCAGCCCCAGCATTTT.

The V call is TRBV6-5, the J call TRBJ1-2, with D possibly TRBD1 on 5 matching bases. This CDR3 region has 15 residues. CDR1 MNHEY and CDR2 SVGAGI come from the germline V gene. V dropped 6 bases and J dropped 0 bases, with 14 bases sitting between them. The CDR3 nucleotides are TGTGCCAGCAGGATGGACGGGGGAGCTAACTATGGCTACACCTTC. This sequence encodes CASRMDGGANYGYTF.

The rearrangement uses TRBV28 and TRBJ1-4; D perhaps matches TRBD1 (5 bases). The CDR3 is 14 amino acids. The V gene lost 3 bases and the J gene lost 0 bases, with 5 bases spanning the gap. Germline assignment: CDR1 MDHEN and CDR2 SYDVKM. The CDR3 nucleotides read TGTGCCAGCAGTTTCAGGGCAACTAATGAAAAACTGTTTTTT. It specifies CASSFRATNEKLFF.

The V and J genes are TRBV6-6 and TRBJ1-2, with 9 bases fitting TRBD1. CDR1 and CDR2 (germline): MNHNY, SVGAGI (reference sequence). The CDR3 covers 13 residues. Unmatched junction bases numbered 2, after V lost 5 bases and J lost 4 bases. CDR3 residues: CASSQTGGYGYTF. CDR3 sequence (DNA): TGTGCCAGCAGTCAGACAGGGGGCTATGGCTACACCTTC.

In its sample, this clone was seen once. The chain combines TRBV5-1 with TRBJ1-6; TRBD1 agrees at 9 bases. J was trimmed by 10 bases and V by 4 bases; bases with no gene match: 12. The CDR3 contains 16 residues. The V gene's germline CDR1 is SGHRS and CDR2 YFSETQ. The CDR3 region is CASSLNRGQGGSPLHF. The CDR3 DNA is TGCGCCAGCAGCCTAAACAGGGGGCAAGGAGGATCACCCCTCCACTTT.

This sequence joins TRBV10-3 and TRBJ2-7; 9 bases are shared with TRBD1. The CDR3 is 14 residues long. The germline V gene encodes CDR1 ENHRY and CDR2 SYGVKD. The V segment lost 7 bases and the J segment 1 base; nucleotides outside the gene matches: 5. The CDR3 reads CAIKSGQGSYEQYF. CDR3 DNA sequence: TGTGCCATCAAATCGGGACAGGGTTCCTACGAGCAGTACTTC.

CDR3 loop: CASGLSIANYGYTF. CDR3 in DNA: TGTGCTAGTGGTTTATCCATAGCTAACTATGGCTACACCTTC. The chain is built from TRBV12-5 and TRBJ1-2; no clear D gene. The CDR3 has 14 residues. Germline values: CDR1 LGHNT, CDR2 FRNRAP. V was pared by 3 bases and J by 0 bases, with 8 bases between.

The chain uses TRBV4-3 and TRBJ1-1; TRBD1 might be the D (6 bases). Trimming pared 1 base from V and 0 bases from J, leaving 9 bases between. The germline CDR1 and CDR2 sequences are LGHNA and YSLEER. This CDR3 has 15 residues. The CDR3 is CASSQGTGLNTEAFF. In DNA, the CDR3 is TGCGCCAGCAGCCAAGGAACAGGGTTGAACACTGAAGCTTTCTTT.

The chain employs TRBV10-3 and TRBJ1-4; 9 bases map to TRBD1. Germline V gene data show CDR1 as ENHRY and CDR2 as SYGVKD. The CDR3 consists of 13 residues. With 5 bases clipped from V and 6 bases from J, the junction kept 1 base outside the gene matches. This CDR3 is CAISWDRDEKLFF. Written as DNA, the CDR3 is TGTGCCATCAGTTGGGACAGGGATGAAAAACTGTTTTTT.

The rearrangement joins TRBV4-3 to TRBJ2-1, with TRBD2 matching 8 bases. Germline V CDR1 and CDR2: LGHNA, YSLEER. Trimming removed 2 bases from V and 4 bases from J; junction bases left unmatched: 7. The CDR3 sequence is 16 residues long. The CDR3 region has the DNA TGCGCCAGCAGCCAAAACGGGGGGGCTATATACAATGAGCAGTTCTTC. Amino acids: CASSQNGGAIYNEQFF.

This chain's CDR3 is CASSWGGVDTEAFF. Here the CDR3 DNA reads TGTGCCAGCAGTTGGGGGGGGGTTGACACTGAAGCTTTCTTT. This chain uses TRBV27 with TRBJ1-1; a weak D match, TRBD1 (5 bases). Trimming cost V 4 bases and J 3 bases, with 12 bases left between them. The CDR3 is made up of 14 amino acids. The germline V gene encodes CDR1 MNHEY and CDR2 SMNVEV (reference sequence).

The rearrangement joins TRBV18 to TRBJ1-1, with TRBD1 as a possible D gene (5 bases). Germline V gene sequence: CDR1 KGHSH, CDR2 LQKENI. The CDR3 is made up of 14 amino acids. V lost 6 bases and J lost 2, with 13 bases in between. CDR3 residues: CASSRNRGNTEAFF. DNA for the CDR3: TGTGCCAGCTCCAGAAATCGGGGCAACACTGAAGCTTTCTTT. Looking up the rest from reference TRBV18 and TRBJ1-1 gives the full variable domain: NAGVMQNPRHLVRRRGQEARLRCSPMKGHSHVYWYRQLPEEGLKFMVYLQKENIIDESGMPKERFSAEFPKEGPSILRIQQVVRGDSAAYFCASSRNRGNTEAFFGQGTRLTVV.